This T cell receptor beta chain was sequenced during a study of T cells after posttransplantation cyclophosphamide. Findings and caveats of the study: Later blood repertoires were often dominated by clones from the donor CD8+ memory compartment. TRB overlap between skin or GI tissue T cells and blood was limited.

On the day of bone marrow donation, the related graft donor provided peripheral blood. CDR3 length: 15 amino acids. The germline V and J ends were trimmed by 3 bases and 8 bases, with 15 bases remaining between them. Germline V gene lookup returns CDR1 SGHTS and CDR2 YDEGEE. As concerns this clone: Its antigen remains unidentified.

TCRdb keeps only in-frame clones here, not all; method: immunoSEQ multiplex PCR. The sample lists about 18,000 clones, approximately 87% occurring once. The TCR comes from a man in his thirties or forties in good health and a related stem cell transplant donor. The sample consisted of memory CD4+ T cells sorted from blood. The chain links TRBV5-8 to TRBJ1-6; unclear D gene. CDR3 coding DNA: TGTGCCAGCAGCTACACCTCACCCCGGGATTCACCCCTCCACTTT. Residues: CASSYTSPRDSPLHF.